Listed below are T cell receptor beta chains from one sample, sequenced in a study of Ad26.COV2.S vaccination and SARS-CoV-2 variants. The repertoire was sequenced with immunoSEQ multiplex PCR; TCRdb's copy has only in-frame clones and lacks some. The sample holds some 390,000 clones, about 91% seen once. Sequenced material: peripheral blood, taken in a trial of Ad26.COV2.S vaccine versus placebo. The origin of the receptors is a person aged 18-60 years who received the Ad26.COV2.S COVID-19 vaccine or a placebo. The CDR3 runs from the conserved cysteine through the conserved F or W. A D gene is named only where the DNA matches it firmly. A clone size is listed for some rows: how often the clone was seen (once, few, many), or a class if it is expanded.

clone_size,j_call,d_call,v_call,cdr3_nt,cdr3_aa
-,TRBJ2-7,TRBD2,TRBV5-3,TGTGCCAGAAGCTTGGACAGGAAGCGGGAGGGGACCTACGAGCAGTACTTC,CARSLDRKREGTYEQYF
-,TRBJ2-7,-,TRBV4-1,TGCGCCAGCAGCGATCGGGAAGGGGCCTACGAGCAGTACTTC,CASSDREGAYEQYF
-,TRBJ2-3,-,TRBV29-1,TGCAGCGTCGACAAGAGCACAGATACGCAGTATTTT,CSVDKSTDTQYF
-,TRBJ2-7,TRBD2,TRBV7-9,TGTGCCAGCAGCCCAGCTAGCGGGGGGACCTACGAGCAGTACTTC,CASSPASGGTYEQYF
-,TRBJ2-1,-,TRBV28,TGTGCCAGCAGTTTCAGGTCCTGGGATGAGCAGTTCTTC,CASSFRSWDEQFF
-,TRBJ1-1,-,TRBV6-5,TGTGCCAGCGGGAGGAGCACTGAAGCTTTCTTT,CASGRSTEAFF
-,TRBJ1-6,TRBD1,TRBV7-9,TGTGCCAGCAGCACAGGGGGCATCGGTTCACCCCTCCACTTT,CASSTGGIGSPLHF
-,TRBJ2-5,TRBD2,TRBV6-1,TGTGCCAGCAGTGACGGGAGGGAGACCCAGTACTTC,CASSDGRETQYF
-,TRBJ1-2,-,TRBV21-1,TGTGCCAGCAGAGGGACTTGGCCTTATAGCTGGGGCTATGGCTACACCTTC,CASRGTWPYSWGYGYTF
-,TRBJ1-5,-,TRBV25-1,TGTGCCAGCAGTGGACAGGGCAATCAGCCCCAGCATTTT,CASSGQGNQPQHF
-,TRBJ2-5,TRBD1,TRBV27,TGTGCCAGCAGTCAGGGACAGCAAGAGACCCAGTACTTC,CASSQGQQETQYF
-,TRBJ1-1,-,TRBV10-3,TGTGCCATCAGTGAGGGACACTTTGGGGCCCTTTCGGACACTGAAGCTTTCTTT,CAISEGHFGALSDTEAFF
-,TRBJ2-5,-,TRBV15,TGTGCCACCAGCTCGGGTCAAGAGACCCAGTACTTC,CATSSGQETQYF
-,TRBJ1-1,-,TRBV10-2,TGCGCCAGCAGTGAGGTCTGGGGGGGTTCAGCCCCCAAGACTGAAGCTTTCTTT,CASSEVWGGSAPKTEAFF
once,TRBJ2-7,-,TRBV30,TGTGCCTGGAAGGGGACATACTACGAGCAGTACTTC,CAWKGTYYEQYF
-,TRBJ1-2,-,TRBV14,TGTGCCAGCAGCCTACTAGGGAACTATGGCTACACCTTC,CASSLLGNYGYTF
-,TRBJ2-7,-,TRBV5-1,TGCGCCAGCAGCCCGGCCGGGACCCTCACCGACGAGCAGTACTTC,CASSPAGTLTDEQYF
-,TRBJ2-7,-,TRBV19,TGTGCCAGTAGTATAGCTTTCAATTACGAGCAGTACTTC,CASSIAFNYEQYF
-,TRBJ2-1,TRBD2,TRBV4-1,TGCGCCAGCAGCGACAACCAGCGGGAATATAATGAGCAGTTCTTC,CASSDNQREYNEQFF
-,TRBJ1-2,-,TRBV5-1,TGCGCCAGCAGCTTGGAAGGGGACGGGTATGGCTACACCTTC,CASSLEGDGYGYTF
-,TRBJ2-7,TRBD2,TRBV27,TGTGCCAGCAGCCCCCTAGCGGGAGTAGGGGAGCAGTACTTC,CASSPLAGVGEQYF
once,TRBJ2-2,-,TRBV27,TGTGCCAGCAGTCACACAGGGACCGGGGAGCTGTTTTTT,CASSHTGTGELFF
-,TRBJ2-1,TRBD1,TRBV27,TGTGCCAGCAGTCGCCCGGGACAGGGCAAAAATGAGCAGTTCTTC,CASSRPGQGKNEQFF
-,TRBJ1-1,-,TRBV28,TGTGCCAGCAGTTTACTCAGGTTAGGGACCCCCCCGAACACTGAAGCTTTCTTT,CASSLLRLGTPPNTEAFF
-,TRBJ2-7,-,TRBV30,TGTGCCTGGAGCCCCGGCAGCTACGAGCAGTACTTC,CAWSPGSYEQYF
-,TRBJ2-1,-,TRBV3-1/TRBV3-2,TGTGCCAGCAGCCCACGCAGCGGCTCCTACAATGAGCAGTTCTTC,CASSPRSGSYNEQFF
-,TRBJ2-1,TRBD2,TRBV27,TGTGCCACCAGCACTTTGACTAGCGGGCCCATCCGGAGCTCCTACAATGAGCAGTTCTTC,CATSTLTSGPIRSSYNEQFF
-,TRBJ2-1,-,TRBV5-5,TGTGCCAGCAGCCTCTACCGGGCAGGGGCTAATGAGCAGTTCTTC,CASSLYRAGANEQFF
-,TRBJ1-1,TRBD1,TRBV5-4,TGTGCCAGCAGCCCAACAGGGGGCAATAGCGCTGAAGCTTTCTTT,CASSPTGGNSAEAFF
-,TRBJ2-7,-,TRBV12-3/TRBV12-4,TGTGCCAGCAGTATAGGACAGTCCTACGAGCAGTACTTC,CASSIGQSYEQYF
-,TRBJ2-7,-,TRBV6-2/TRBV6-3,TGTGCCAGCAGTTCCTACTCCTACGAGCAGTACTTC,CASSSYSYEQYF
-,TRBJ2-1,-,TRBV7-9,TGTGCCAGCAGCTTTTTTAGCTCGTGGGAGCAGTTCTTC,CASSFFSSWEQFF
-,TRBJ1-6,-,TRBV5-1,TGCGCCAGCAGCTTGATGGCTGATTATAATTCACCCCTCCACTTT,CASSLMADYNSPLHF
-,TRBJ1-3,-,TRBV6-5,TGTGCCAGCAGCCCCGGTCCGGGCCAGCGGGTATATTTT,CASSPGPGQRVYF
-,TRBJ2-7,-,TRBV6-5,TGTGCCAGCAGTCCGCAGACGGTCAGGGCCGAGCAGTACTTC,CASSPQTVRAEQYF
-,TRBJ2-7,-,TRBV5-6,TGTGCCAGCAGCATAGAGACCTACGAGCAGTACTTC,CASSIETYEQYF
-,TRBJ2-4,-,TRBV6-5,TGTGCCAGCAGGTCTGACAGACGACCGACAAACATTCAGTACTTC,CASRSDRRPTNIQYF
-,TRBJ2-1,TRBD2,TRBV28,TGTGCCAGCAGAACTAGCGGCTCCTACAATGAGCAGTTCTTC,CASRTSGSYNEQFF
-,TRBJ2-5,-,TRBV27,TGTGCCAGCAGTTTCAGCAGGGGACCCCAAGAGACCCAGTACTTC,CASSFSRGPQETQYF
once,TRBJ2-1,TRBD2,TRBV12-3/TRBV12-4,TGTGCCAGCAGTCCGAAGACTAGCGCGGAGTTCTTC,CASSPKTSAEFF
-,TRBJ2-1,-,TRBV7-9,TGTGCCAGCAGCTTCCTACAGACTAACCGGGGACGAGAGCAGTTCTTC,CASSFLQTNRGREQFF
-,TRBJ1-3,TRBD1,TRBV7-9,TGTGCCAGCAGCCCGACAGGGAGCTCTGGAAACACCATATATTTT,CASSPTGSSGNTIYF
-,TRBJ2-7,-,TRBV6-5,TGTGCCAGCAGTTCCCGGGACGCCACCTACGAGCAGTACTTC,CASSSRDATYEQYF
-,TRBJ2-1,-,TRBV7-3,TGTGCCAGCAGCTTAGCGGGGACTTCCTACAATGAGCAGTTCTTC,CASSLAGTSYNEQFF
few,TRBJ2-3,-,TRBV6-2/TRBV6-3,TGTGCCAGCAGTTACAGGGGACGTGAAACGCAGTATTTT,CASSYRGRETQYF
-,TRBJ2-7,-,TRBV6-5,TGTGCCAGCAGTTATTCAGCGAGCGGTACCACCTACGAGCAGTACTTC,CASSYSASGTTYEQYF
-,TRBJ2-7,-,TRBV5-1,TGCGCCAGCAGCTTGGAGAAGGGGCTGTCCTACGAGCAGTACTTC,CASSLEKGLSYEQYF
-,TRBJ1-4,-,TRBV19,TGTGCCAGTAGTATCGGAGGGACCACAACTAATGAAAAACTGTTTTTT,CASSIGGTTTNEKLFF
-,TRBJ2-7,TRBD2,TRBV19,TGTGCCAGTAGTATGGGTCCGCTAGCGGGTTTCACCTACGAGCAGTACTTC,CASSMGPLAGFTYEQYF
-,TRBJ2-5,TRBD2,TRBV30,TGTGCCTGGAGTTTGGGGACTAGCGGGCGACAGACCCAGTACTTC,CAWSLGTSGRQTQYF
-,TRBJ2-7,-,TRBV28,TGTGCCAGCAGTCCAGGGAGGCGCGAGCAGTACTTC,CASSPGRREQYF
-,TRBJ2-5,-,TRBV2,TGTGCCAGCAGTGAAACTACCGGGGCTGACGAACGACGGGAGACCCAGTACTTC,CASSETTGADERRETQYF
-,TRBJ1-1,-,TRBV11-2,TGTGCCAGCAGCTTAGGATACAGATCTGAAGCTTTCTTT,CASSLGYRSEAFF
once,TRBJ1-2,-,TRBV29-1,TGCAGCGCCGAGACTGACTATGGCTACACCTTC,CSAETDYGYTF